The 5 T cell receptor beta chains presented below share a single source sample, sequenced in a study of T cell repertoires in cytomegalovirus infection. TCRdb ran MiXCR on the reads and lists one entry per CDR3 protein. Seen here are roughly 570,000 distinct CDR3 sequences, about 39% observed once, and the top ten hold 48%. No antigen has been assigned to these receptors. The source material was cultured PBMCs, sampled from culture after CMV antigen stimulation. These receptor sequences come from a human donor in good health (CMV status not recorded). Some clones in this sample may be carry-over from other donors' samples.

The chain is built from TRBV19 and TRBJ2-1, with TRBD2 matching over 9 bases. CDR3 length: 15 residues. Looked up from germline, CDR1 is LNHDA and CDR2 is SQIVND (reference sequence). J lost 3 bases, V lost 2 bases, and 2 bases had no gene match. CDR3 amino acids: CASSIRLAVYNEQFF. The CDR3 DNA follows: TGTGCCAGTAGTATACGACTAGCGGTCTACAATGAGCAGTTCTTC.

This chain joins TRBV7-9 and TRBJ2-5, with D possibly being TRBD2 (6 bases). Germline V CDR1 and CDR2: SEHNR, FQNEAQ (reference sequence). The CDR3 consists of 13 residues. V was trimmed by 3 bases and J by 4 bases, leaving 9 bases between them. In nucleotides, the CDR3 is TGTGCCAGCAGCTTCCGAGCGGGAGAGACCCAGTACTTC. Encoded protein: CASSFRAGETQYF.

A few counts support this clonotype. The chain employs TRBV19 and TRBJ2-2; D is perhaps TRBD1 or TRBD2 (6 bases each). The CDR3 has 14 amino acids. The V end was cut by 11 bases, the J end by 4 bases, with 17 bases between. CDR1 and CDR2 from the germline V gene are LNHDA and SQIVND (reference sequence). CDR3 DNA sequence: TGTGCCTTCGGGGGCAGGGAGGCCACCGGGGAGCTGTTTTTT. It is translated as CAFGGREATGELFF.

The sample holds a few counts of this clonotype. The rearrangement uses TRBV6-2 or TRBV6-3 and TRBJ1-5; TRBD1 aligns across 7 bases. The trim removed 4 bases at V and 2 bases at J, leaving 5 bases unmatched. Germline V lookup: CDR1 MNHEY, CDR2 SVGEGT. The CDR3 totals 15 residues. CDR3 loop: CASSSDRPRNQPQHF. The CDR3 DNA reads TGTGCCAGCAGTTCGGACAGGCCCCGCAATCAGCCCCAGCATTTT.

The gene calls are TRBV6-1 and TRBJ2-3; D is ambiguous. The length of the CDR3 is 12 residues. With 3 bases removed from V and 7 bases from J, the gap between germline ends came to 8 bases. The germline V gene encodes CDR1 MNHNS and CDR2 SASEGT. CDR3 in amino acids: CASSEPLYTQYF. CDR3 bases: TGTGCCAGCAGTGAGCCCCTATATACGCAGTATTTT.